One and the same sample provided the 9 T cell receptor beta chains below, sequenced in a study of long-term antiretroviral therapy in people with HIV. Runs used v3.0 of the immunoSEQ assay and were done at survey level. Clones were sequenced by immunoSEQ multiplex PCR, and TCRdb holds only the in-frame ones, with some missing. The table records 45,000 to 50,000 clones, under 90% of them present only once. The material sequenced was unsorted PBMCs, taken 0.8 years after starting antiretroviral therapy. These receptors were collected from a woman younger than 35 with HIV.

This chain links TRBV14 with TRBJ2-3, with D maybe TRBD1 (6 bases). The CDR3 runs to 16 residues. The V end was cut by 5 bases, the J end by 2 bases, with 17 bases between. Germline lookup yields CDR1 SGHDN and CDR2 FVKESK. The CDR3 sequence: CASSVPGHPSTDTQYF. CDR3 nucleotide sequence: TGTGCCAGCAGCGTACCGGGACACCCTTCCACAGATACGCAGTATTTT. Full variable domain (remainder filled in from reference TRBV14 and TRBJ2-3): EAGVTQFPSHSVIEKGQTVTLRCDPISGHDNLYWYRRVMGKEIKFLLHFVKESKQDESGMPNNRFLAERTGGTYSTLKVQPAELEDSGVYFCASSVPGHPSTDTQYFGPGTRLTVL.

As DNA, the CDR3 is TGTGCCAGCCTCGAAGGGAGGGACCTCTACGAGCAGTACTTC. Amino acids: CASLEGRDLYEQYF. This chain connects TRBV28 to TRBJ2-7; 7 bases align to TRBD2. Unmatched junction bases numbered 10, after V lost 8 bases and J lost 3 bases. The germline CDR1 and CDR2 sequences are MDHEN and SYDVKM. The CDR3 contains 14 residues. Variable domain in full (rest from reference TRBV28 and TRBJ2-7): DVKVTQSSRYLVKRTGEKVFLECVQDMDHENMFWYRQDPGLGLRLIYFSYDVKMKEKGDIPEGYSVSREKKERFSLILESASTNQTSMYLCASLEGRDLYEQYFGPGTRLTVT.

This chain connects TRBV5-1 to TRBJ2-5; 9 bases are shared with TRBD2. The CDR3 is 15 amino acids. The germline V gene encodes CDR1 SGHRS and CDR2 YFSETQ. J lost 5 bases, V lost 1 base, and 6 bases had no gene match. Here the CDR3 DNA reads TGCGCCAGCAGCTTGAACGGCGGGAGGGTTGAGACCCAGTACTTC. This encodes CASSLNGGRVETQYF.

The chain couples TRBV28 to TRBJ2-2, with TRBD2 identical over 12 bases. The CDR3 is 17 residues long. V lost 3 bases and J lost 7; bases outside the gene matches: 9. Germline lookup yields CDR1 MDHEN and CDR2 SYDVKM. The CDR3 loop reads CASSFPGLAGSGGELFF. CDR3 nucleotides: TGTGCCAGCAGTTTCCCAGGACTAGCGGGATCTGGCGGGGAGCTGTTTTTT.

The V call is TRBV27, the J call TRBJ1-2; a weak D match, TRBD1 (6 bases). The CDR3 covers 13 residues. V was trimmed by 6 bases and J by 4 bases, leaving 12 bases between them. Germline CDR1 and CDR2: MNHEY and SMNVEV (reference sequence). This chain's CDR3 is CASRSTGTYGYTF. The CDR3 DNA is TGTGCCAGCAGGTCCACAGGGACCTATGGCTACACCTTC.

The rearrangement joins TRBV4-1 to TRBJ2-5; perhaps TRBD2 as D (5 bases). The CDR3 runs to 15 residues. Germline CDR1 reads MGHRA; CDR2 reads YSYEKL. Trimming stripped 8 bases from V and 5 bases from J, with 21 bases between. DNA for the CDR3: TGCGCCAGCCAACAGATCGGGGTCGGCGGGGAGACCCAGTACTTC. This sequence encodes CASQQIGVGGETQYF.

This clone was seen a handful of times. The chain links TRBV5-1 to TRBJ1-4; D possibly corresponds to TRBD1 (6 bases). V was cut by 3 bases and J by 4 bases, with 16 bases left in between. Germline V gene data show CDR1 as SGHRS and CDR2 as YFSETQ. This CDR3 region has 16 residues. The CDR3 region has the DNA TGCGCCAGCAGCTCCCAAACAGGGCCTCTTAATGAAAAACTGTTTTTT. Its protein is CASSSQTGPLNEKLFF.

V gene TRBV6-5 combines with J gene TRBJ2-4, with no clear D. The germline V gene has CDR1 MNHEY and CDR2 SVGAGI. This CDR3 is 14 amino acids long. Deletions cut 4 bases from V and 0 bases from J, with 7 bases between. In DNA form, the CDR3 reads TGTGCCAGCAGTTCACACGTAGCCAAAAACATTCAGTACTTC. It specifies CASSSHVAKNIQYF.

The chain is built from TRBV7-3 and TRBJ1-3; 12 nucleotides align to TRBD1. With 5 bases clipped from V and 2 bases from J, the junction kept 4 bases outside the gene matches. CDR3 length equals 16 residues. The germline gives CDR1 SGHTA, CDR2 FQGTGA. The CDR3 spells CASSPGQGAAGNTIYF. CDR3 DNA sequence: TGTGCCAGCAGCCCGGGACAGGGGGCAGCTGGAAACACCATATATTTT.